This is a list of T cell receptor beta chains from one sample in a study of identical twins. Via MiXCR, TCRdb re-called the 5' RACE reads, giving one row per CDR3 protein. Of around 1.7 million distinct CDR3 sequences in the sample, less than 35% were seen once. The sample consisted of cord blood. Receptor source: a newborn girl in good health. Both conserved end residues are part of each CDR3. A D gene is named only where the DNA matches it firmly. Rows give clone size only sometimes, using once, few, many, or a class for an expanded clone.

D gene,V gene,J gene,clone size,CDR3 DNA,CDR3 protein
NA,TRBV28,TRBJ2-2,few,TGTGCCAGCATTAGCGGGAACACCGGGGAGCTGTTTTTT,CASISGNTGELFF
NA,TRBV3-1,TRBJ2-3,NA,TGTGCCAGCAGCTCCCTCGGGGGGCGCACAGATACGCAGTATTTT,CASSSLGGRTDTQYF
NA,TRBV4-2,TRBJ2-1,few,TGTGCCAGCAGCCAAGTAGGGCTAGGGGAGTTCTTC,CASSQVGLGEFF
TRBD2,TRBV9,TRBJ2-7,NA,TGTGCCAGCAGAGCTCTAGCGGGAGGGCCTTTCGAAGACAATGAGCAGTACTTC,CASRALAGGPFEDNEQYF
NA,TRBV7-6,TRBJ2-7,NA,TGTGCCAGCAGTCCTGGGACTCGGCACGAGCAGTACTTC,CASSPGTRHEQYF
NA,TRBV14,TRBJ2-7,NA,TGTGCCAGCAGCCAGGGTGGGGCAGGGGTCGACGAGCAGTACTTC,CASSQGGAGVDEQYF
NA,TRBV6-4,TRBJ2-3,few,TGTGCCAGCAGTGACCGTAGAACTGGCACAGATACGCAGTATTTT,CASSDRRTGTDTQYF
TRBD1,TRBV3-1,TRBJ2-7,few,TGTGCCAGCAGCCCTAGCTGGACAGGATCATCCTACGAGCAGTACTTC,CASSPSWTGSSYEQYF
TRBD2,TRBV15,TRBJ2-1,once,TGTGCCACCAGCCGAATCCACGGACTAGCGGGAGACAATGAGCGGTTCTTC,CATSRIHGLAGDNERFF
TRBD1,TRBV12-3/TRBV12-4,TRBJ2-3,NA,TGTGCCAGCACTGAGGGGACAGATATGCAATATTTT,CASTEGTDMQYF
NA,TRBV4-2,TRBJ1-1,few,TGTGCCAGCAGCCCAGAACAGGGACCTGCTGAAGCTTTCTTT,CASSPEQGPAEAFF
NA,TRBV27,TRBJ1-1,NA,TGTGCCAGCATCGGTTCAGGGACTGAAGCTTTCTTT,CASIGSGTEAFF
NA,TRBV5-1,TRBJ1-1,few,TGCGCCAGCAAAGGGTCCCTTTCGGAGGGTAACACTGAAGCTTTCTTT,CASKGSLSEGNTEAFF
NA,TRBV6-6,TRBJ1-1,NA,TGTGCCAGCAACCCCGGTGGGACGAACACTGAAGCTTTCTTT,CASNPGGTNTEAFF
NA,TRBV7-8,TRBJ2-3,few,TGTGCCAGCAGCTTAGGTGGGGGTATGTTCTCAGATACGCAGTATTTT,CASSLGGGMFSDTQYF
NA,TRBV12-3/TRBV12-4,TRBJ1-1,few,TGTGCCAGCAGTTTAGCGACGGAGAGTGAAGCTTTCTTT,CASSLATESEAFF
TRBD2,TRBV12-3/TRBV12-4,TRBJ2-1,NA,TGTGCCAGCAGTTTATTCAGCGGGAGGGCCGCCAATGAGCAGTTCTTC,CASSLFSGRAANEQFF
NA,TRBV6-1,TRBJ2-3,NA,TGTGCCAGCAGTGCTCGGACGGCCGGCACAGATACGCAGTATTTT,CASSARTAGTDTQYF
TRBD2,TRBV7-9,TRBJ2-1,NA,TGTGCCGCAGTCGTAGCGGGGTCCTACAATGAGCAGTTCTTC,CAAVVAGSYNEQFF
TRBD2,TRBV6-6,TRBJ2-1,few,TGTGCCAGCAGTTACACACTAGCGGGGGGCCCCAATGAGCAGTTCTTC,CASSYTLAGGPNEQFF
TRBD2,TRBV5-4,TRBJ2-1,few,TGTGCCAGCAGCCGAAAAACCGTAGCGGGGGGGTACAATGAGCAGTTCTTC,CASSRKTVAGGYNEQFF
NA,TRBV5-1,TRBJ1-3,NA,TGCGCCAGCAGCTTGGCACACTCTGGAAACACCATATATTTT,CASSLAHSGNTIYF
TRBD1,TRBV20-1,TRBJ1-2,NA,TGCAGTGCTAGTCTTCGGGACAGGGGCTACTATGGCTACACCTTC,CSASLRDRGYYGYTF
NA,TRBV7-6,TRBJ2-7,NA,TGTGCCAGCAGCTTAGTGGCACATGCCTACGAGCAGTACTTC,CASSLVAHAYEQYF
NA,TRBV28,TRBJ2-5,NA,TGTGCCAGCAGTCCCCACAGGGTTGGAGAGCAGTACTTC,CASSPHRVGEQYF
NA,TRBV2,TRBJ1-5,few,TGTGCCAGCAGTGAAGAGGTCACCAATCAGCCCCAGCATTTT,CASSEEVTNQPQHF
NA,TRBV20-1,TRBJ1-2,NA,TGCAGTGCTAGAGATCGTCGGGGACAAAACTATGGCTACACCTTC,CSARDRRGQNYGYTF
NA,TRBV14,TRBJ2-7,few,TGTGCCAGCAGCCAATGGGGCTTAGCCTACGAGCAGTACTTC,CASSQWGLAYEQYF
NA,TRBV21-1,TRBJ2-3,NA,TGTGCCAGCAGCAAAGTCCGAGACAGGGAAATCACAGATACGCAGTATTTT,CASSKVRDREITDTQYF
NA,TRBV5-1,TRBJ2-1,NA,TGCGCCAGCAGCCGAGAAGGACTCGTTGGAGAGACCCAGTTCTTC,CASSREGLVGETQFF
NA,TRBV7-2,TRBJ2-5,NA,TGTGCCAGCAGCCTCGACAGGGGAGGGCACAATGAGCAGTACTTC,CASSLDRGGHNEQYF
NA,TRBV29-1,TRBJ2-7,many,TGCAGCGTTGAAGTTCGCAGGTACGAGCAGTACTTC,CSVEVRRYEQYF
TRBD1,TRBV7-9,TRBJ2-5,few,TGTGCCAGCAGCTTAGCGTTGGACAGGGAAGAGACCCAGTACTTC,CASSLALDREETQYF
NA,TRBV28,TRBJ2-1,few,TGTGCCAGCAGTCTGGACCCAGTTCGAGGGGGTGAGCAGTTCTTC,CASSLDPVRGGEQFF
NA,TRBV4-1,TRBJ2-5,NA,TGCGCCAGCAGCCAAGCCTTCTCGGTTCAAGAGACCCAGTACTTC,CASSQAFSVQETQYF
NA,TRBV24-1,TRBJ2-1,NA,TGTGCCACCAGTGCCGACTGGCATGGTGAGCAGTTCTTC,CATSADWHGEQFF
NA,TRBV19,TRBJ1-1,NA,TGTGCCAGTAGTATGATTTCCGGGGCTGAAGCTTTCTTT,CASSMISGAEAFF
TRBD2,TRBV6-1,TRBJ2-7,NA,TGTGCCAGCAGTGAATTGGGACTAGGGGTAAATGAGCAGTACTTC,CASSELGLGVNEQYF
NA,TRBV2,TRBJ1-4,NA,TGTGCCAGCACCCTGGGGGGGGCGTCAGAAAAACTGTTTTTT,CASTLGGASEKLFF
NA,TRBV5-6,TRBJ2-7,once,TGTGCCAGCAGCTTGTTTGCCGGGGGCCCGGGGAGAGGGCAGTACTTC,CASSLFAGGPGRGQYF
NA,TRBV2,TRBJ2-5,NA,TGTGCCAGCAGGGATACCAGTCTCTATCAGTACTTC,CASRDTSLYQYF
NA,TRBV9,TRBJ2-3,NA,TGTGCCAGCGTAGCGAGGGGTCGAGGCGATACGCAGTATTTT,CASVARGRGDTQYF
TRBD2,TRBV12-3/TRBV12-4,TRBJ2-3,NA,TGTGCCAGCAGCCTTAGAGCGCGGGGGAGCACAGATACGCAGTATTTT,CASSLRARGSTDTQYF
TRBD1,TRBV20-1,TRBJ2-3,NA,TGCAGTGCTGGCCGGGACAGCACTCCGGATACGCAGTATTTT,CSAGRDSTPDTQYF
NA,TRBV2,TRBJ1-2,few,TGTGCCAGCAGTGACCCGGGGACGGGAGGCTACACCTTC,CASSDPGTGGYTF
NA,TRBV20-1,TRBJ2-7,NA,TGCAGTGCTAGGCAGCTACCCTCCTACGAGCAGTACTTC,CSARQLPSYEQYF
TRBD1,TRBV4-2,TRBJ1-1,NA,TGTGCCAGCAGCCCCGAAAAACAGGGGTACACTGAAGCTTTCTTT,CASSPEKQGYTEAFF
NA,TRBV6-1,TRBJ2-1,NA,TGTGCCAGCAGCACGTCTAGCGCGGCTGGCTATGAGCAGTTCTTC,CASSTSSAAGYEQFF